The 6 T cell receptor beta chains below all came from one sample that was sequenced in a study of T cells in Graves' hyperthyroidism and ophthalmopathy. Regions amplified from RNA transcripts were the TCR beta CDR3 regions. With the HTBI primer set, the TCR CDR3 went through a first round of RT-PCR. TCRdb re-called the multiplex PCR reads through MiXCR, storing one row per CDR3 protein. The sample contains more than 250,000 distinct CDR3 sequences, 12% to 15% of which appear only once. The sample comprised blood. The receptors derive from a woman between 50 and 59 years old with Graves' hyperthyroidism that later progressed to Graves' ophthalmopathy.

In its sample, this clonotype was seen a few times. The chain has TRBV3-1 and TRBJ1-2; D may be TRBD1 (6 bases). V was shortened by 5 bases and J by 1 base, with 17 bases between the two germline ends. The CDR3 extends over 16 amino acids. Germline V gene data show CDR1 as LGHDT and CDR2 as YNNKEL (reference sequence). The chain's CDR3 is CASSFNHRESNYGYTF. The CDR3 DNA reads TGTGCCAGCAGCTTCAATCACAGGGAGAGTAACTATGGCTACACCTTC.

There are many counts of this clonotype. The V and J genes are TRBV2 and TRBJ2-7; no firm D call. Germline V gene sequence: CDR1 SNHLY, CDR2 FYNNEI. V was shortened by 7 bases and J by 5 bases, with 12 bases between the two germline ends. This CDR3 spans 12 amino acids. This chain's CDR3 is CASKSYRNEQYF. The CDR3 DNA reads TGTGCCAGCAAGTCATATAGGAACGAGCAGTACTTC.

A word on this clonotype: A much larger clone lies one base from this, so it may be a read error. The chain joins TRBV5-5 to TRBJ2-7; weak D call: TRBD1 (5 bases). This CDR3 spans 12 amino acids. CDR1 and CDR2 (germline): SGHKS, YYEKEE (reference sequence). The ends were cut back, 2 bases at V and 7 bases at J, with 10 bases in the middle. For the CDR3, the DNA is TGTGCCAGCAGCTTCAGGGTGGTAGAGCAGTACTTC. Its protein product is CASSFRVVEQYF.

The V and J genes are TRBV29-1 and TRBJ2-3; the match to TRBD1 covers 11 bases. The germline gives CDR1 SQVTM, CDR2 ANQGSEA. The length of the CDR3 is 17 residues. Losses at the gene ends were 3 bases for V and 8 bases for J; bases not matched to a gene: 16. The CDR3 nucleotides are TGCAGCGTTGAGGGGGCCCGGGACAGGGGGGTGCTGGGTACGCAGTATTTT. This codes for CSVEGARDRGVLGTQYF.

The genes are TRBV5-1 and TRBJ2-2; a possible D gene is TRBD2 (6 bases). The germline V and J ends were trimmed by 4 bases and 0 bases, with 13 bases remaining between them. Germline V gene lookup returns CDR1 SGHRS and CDR2 YFSETQ. The CDR3 runs to 16 residues. The CDR3 coding sequence is TGCGCCAGCAGCCCGGGACTTTTTTCGAACACCGGGGAGCTGTTTTTT. This gives the protein CASSPGLFSNTGELFF.

This clonotype appeared many times. The chain links TRBV2 to TRBJ1-1; D gene ambiguous. The CDR3 is 16 amino acids. From germline, CDR1 is SNHLY and CDR2 FYNNEI. Trimming removed 0 bases at V and 0 bases at J, with 11 bases between. CDR3 in amino acids: CASSEASGVMNTEAFF. The CDR3 nucleotides read TGTGCCAGCAGTGAAGCTTCCGGGGTGATGAACACTGAAGCTTTCTTT.